These 27 T cell receptor beta chains share one sample of origin, sequenced in a study of neurological immune-mediated disorders. Each CDR3 protein is one row after TCRdb ran MiXCR on the 5' RACE reads. The top ten hold approximately 1.8% of the sample, which has more than 45,000 distinct CDR3 sequences, 9.5% to 12% seen once. The specimen sequenced was PBMCs. The source of these receptors is a man in his sixties in good health.

This clonotype occurred a few times. V is TRBV20-1 and J is TRBJ2-5; TRBD2 agrees at 9 bases. The germline CDR1 and CDR2 sequences are DFQATT and SNEGSKA (reference sequence). The CDR3 totals 14 residues. The J segment lost 5 bases and the V segment lost 4 bases, leaving 8 bases of the junction unmatched. The CDR3 spells CSATGGGERETQYF. In DNA, the CDR3 is TGCAGTGCTACGGGCGGGGGGGAAAGGGAGACCCAGTACTTC.

This clonotype was detected many times. The chain combines TRBV20-1 with TRBJ2-1; maybe TRBD2 (6 bases). The V end was cut by 6 bases, the J end by 3 bases, with 15 bases between. Per germline, CDR1 DFQATT and CDR2 SNEGSKA (reference sequence). The CDR3 is made up of 14 amino acids. CDR3 in amino acids: CSADKGLNYNEQFF. For the CDR3, the DNA is TGCAGTGCCGACAAGGGACTGAACTACAATGAGCAGTTCTTC.

At least ten counts were recorded for this clonotype. This chain joins TRBV28 and TRBJ2-7; D is undetermined. This CDR3 contains 11 residues. Trimming removed 4 bases from V and 4 bases from J, with 5 bases in between. Per the germline V gene, CDR1 is MDHEN and CDR2 is SYDVKM. This CDR3 is CASSYRYEQYF. The CDR3 coding sequence is TGTGCCAGCAGTTACCGGTACGAGCAGTACTTC. The whole variable domain, filled in from reference TRBV28 and TRBJ2-7, reads DVKVTQSSRYLVKRTGEKVFLECVQDMDHENMFWYRQDPGLGLRLIYFSYDVKMKEKGDIPEGYSVSREKKERFSLILESASTNQTSMYLCASSYRYEQYFGPGTRLTVT.

Many counts were recorded for this clonotype. The chain is built from TRBV27 and TRBJ2-1, with D perhaps matching TRBD1 (7 bases). The CDR3 length is 18 residues. Germline lookup yields CDR1 MNHEY and CDR2 SMNVEV (reference sequence). V lost 0 bases, J lost 3 bases, and 18 bases lay in between. This CDR3 reads CASSLSGGQKENYNEQFF. The CDR3 coding sequence is TGTGCCAGCAGTTTATCGGGGGGACAGAAGGAGAACTACAATGAGCAGTTCTTC.

This clonotype was recorded at least ten times. The chain employs TRBV12-3 or TRBV12-4 and TRBJ1-3, with D perhaps TRBD1 (5 bases). CDR3 length: 14 residues. V was cut by 6 bases and J by 1 base, with 10 bases left in between. DNA of the CDR3: TGTGCCAGCAGACGAAGGGGTTCTGGAAACACCATATATTTT. Protein product: CASRRRGSGNTIYF.

This clonotype was seen many times. The chain employs TRBV7-2 and TRBJ2-2; the D gene is possibly TRBD1 (6 bases). Germline V gene lookup returns CDR1 SGHTA and CDR2 FQGNSA. The CDR3 totals 15 residues. V was clipped by 0 bases and J by 4 bases, with 9 bases between them. As DNA, the CDR3 is TGTGCCAGCAGCTTAGCTCCCAGGGGCACCGGGGAGCTGTTTTTT. The encoded protein is CASSLAPRGTGELFF.

The J gene is TRBJ1-5, the V gene TRBV2, with D hard to call. Germline-derived CDR1 and CDR2 are SNHLY and FYNNEI. Trimming removed 6 bases at V and 3 bases at J, with 12 bases between. This CDR3 spans 14 amino acids. The CDR3 sequence is CASSVPGDNQPQHF. The CDR3 region has the DNA TGTGCCAGCAGCGTCCCGGGAGACAATCAGCCCCAGCATTTT.

This clonotype was detected ten times or more. CDR3 DNA sequence: TGTGCCAGCAGGGGGGGGCAGAACACTGAAGCTTTCTTT. Its protein product is CASRGGQNTEAFF. The chain couples TRBV25-1 to TRBJ1-1; weak D call: TRBD1 (6 bases). Germline CDR1 and CDR2: MGHDK and SYGVNS. The CDR3 contains 13 residues. V lost 6 bases, J lost 1 base, and 9 bases lay in between.

This clonotype showed up many times. V is TRBV7-2 and J is TRBJ2-1, with D possibly matching TRBD1 (7 bases). CDR3 length: 15 amino acids. Looked up from germline, CDR1 is SGHTA and CDR2 is FQGNSA. The V and J ends lost 3 bases and 1 base respectively, with 10 bases between them. CDR3 nucleotides: TGTGCCAGCAGCTTGGAGGGGGCGTCCTACAATGAGCAGTTCTTC. Its translation: CASSLEGASYNEQFF.

In its sample, this clonotype was seen many times. The chain couples TRBV29-1 to TRBJ2-6; D is undetermined. Germline V lookup: CDR1 SQVTM, CDR2 ANQGSEA. Trimming shortened V by 6 bases and J by 3 bases, and 15 bases separated the two germline ends. The CDR3 sequence is 15 residues long. CDR3 nucleotides: TGCAGCGTCTTGGACCGTTCGGGTGGGGCCAACGTCCTGACTTTC. It codes for CSVLDRSGGANVLTF.

This clonotype was seen at least ten times. This sequence joins TRBV6-5 and TRBJ2-1, with 7 positions matching TRBD2. The CDR3 has 17 residues. Looked up from germline, CDR1 is MNHEY and CDR2 is SVGAGI. The ends lost 6 bases at V and 0 bases at J; junction bases unmatched: 11. The CDR3 is CASSTRGVAFSYNEQFF. CDR3 in DNA: TGTGCCAGCAGCACCCGGGGGGTCGCTTTCTCCTACAATGAGCAGTTCTTC.

This clonotype was counted ten times or more. The chain recombines TRBV4-2 with TRBJ1-6, with D perhaps TRBD1 (5 bases). The length of the CDR3 is 18 residues. Germline CDR1 LGHNA, CDR2 YNFKEQ. Deletions cut 1 base from V and 5 bases from J, with 18 bases between. Written as DNA, the CDR3 is TGTGCCAGCAGCCAAGCCTTAGATGCAGGGAACAATAATTCACCCCTCCACTTT. Protein: CASSQALDAGNNNSPLHF.

This clonotype was seen at least ten times. CDR3 coding DNA: TGTGCCAGCAGCCAAGATTACGATGGCAATCAGCCCCAGCATTTT. It specifies CASSQDYDGNQPQHF. The rearrangement joins TRBV3-1 to TRBJ1-5; D gene ambiguous. Trimming pared 0 bases from V and 2 bases from J, leaving 8 bases between. This CDR3 is 15 amino acids long. The germline V gene has CDR1 LGHDT and CDR2 YNNKEL (reference sequence). The full variable domain, completed using reference TRBV3-1 and TRBJ1-5, is DTAVSQTPKYLVTQMGNDKSIKCEQNLGHDTMYWYKQDSKKFLKIMFSYNNKELIINETVPNRFSPKSPDKAHLNLHINSLELGDSAVYFCASSQDYDGNQPQHFGDGTRLSIL.

This clonotype appeared many times. The chain links TRBV7-2 to TRBJ1-2; 9 bases are shared with TRBD1. The CDR3 sequence is 15 residues long. The germline V gene has CDR1 SGHTA and CDR2 FQGNSA. Unmatched junction bases numbered 8, after V lost 4 bases and J lost 5 bases. The CDR3 spells CASSSQPGTGYGYTF. The CDR3 coding sequence is TGTGCCAGCAGCTCCCAACCCGGGACAGGGTATGGCTACACCTTC.

This clonotype was seen repeatedly, ten times or more. The chain uses TRBV20-1 and TRBJ2-3, with 13 bases identical to TRBD2. The ends lost 5 bases at V and 4 bases at J; junction bases unmatched: 6. Germline V gives CDR1 DFQATT, CDR2 SNEGSKA (reference sequence). The length of the CDR3 is 15 residues. The CDR3 loop is CSAVTSGGAADTQYF. The CDR3 coding sequence is TGCAGTGCTGTAACTAGCGGGGGGGCAGCAGATACGCAGTATTTT.

This clonotype appeared many times. The J gene is TRBJ1-1, the V gene TRBV18; perhaps TRBD1 as D (5 bases). V was cut by 3 bases and J by 1 base, with 15 bases left in between. The CDR3 covers 16 residues. Germline CDR1 and CDR2: KGHSH and LQKENI. The CDR3 sequence: CASSPTEGTANTEAFF. CDR3 nucleotides: TGTGCCAGCTCACCTACTGAAGGGACGGCGAACACTGAAGCTTTCTTT.

The V call is TRBV20-1, the J call TRBJ2-7; TRBD2 aligns across 10 bases. Germline loops: CDR1 DFQATT, CDR2 SNEGSKA (reference sequence). The CDR3 extends over 15 amino acids. V was pared by 0 bases and J by 4 bases, with 6 bases of the junction left unmatched. The CDR3 reads CSARDPSGGGYEQYF. CDR3 sequence (DNA): TGCAGTGCTAGAGACCCTAGCGGGGGCGGGTACGAGCAGTACTTC.

The sample holds many counts of this clonotype. The chain carries TRBV28 and TRBJ2-7; D may correspond to TRBD1 or TRBD2 (5 bases each). V was trimmed by 11 bases and J by 3 bases, leaving 17 bases between them. Germline lookup yields CDR1 MDHEN and CDR2 SYDVKM. CDR3 size: 13 residues. This chain's CDR3 is CASGTWTSYEQYF. The CDR3 bases are TGTGCCTCTGGGACCTGGACAAGCTACGAGCAGTACTTC.

Ten or more counts support this clonotype. The chain couples TRBV12-3 or TRBV12-4 to TRBJ1-5; no clear D gene. Trimming removed 0 bases at V and 9 bases at J, with 9 bases between. This CDR3 has 13 amino acids. CDR3 sequence: CASSLALYRPQHF. The DNA of the CDR3 is TGTGCCAGCAGTTTAGCGTTGTATCGGCCCCAGCATTTT.

This clonotype was seen repeatedly, ten times or more. V is TRBV15 and J is TRBJ2-5, with D unclear. Germline V gives CDR1 LNHNV, CDR2 YYDKDF (reference sequence). The ends were cut back, 2 bases at V and 5 bases at J, with 9 bases in the middle. This CDR3 is 13 amino acids long. The DNA of the CDR3 is TGTGCCACCAGCAGACTGCCTTTTGAGACCCAGTACTTC. It encodes CATSRLPFETQYF.

This clonotype was seen repeatedly, ten times or more. The chain joins TRBV5-1 to TRBJ1-5, with D possibly being TRBD1 (6 bases). The CDR3 is made up of 14 amino acids. Germline V gives CDR1 SGHRS, CDR2 YFSETQ. Trimming removed 4 bases from V and 7 bases from J, with 15 bases in between. The CDR3 nucleotides are TGCGCCAGCAGCCCGGAGGGGGGCCCGCAGCCCCAGCATTTT. Translated, it gives CASSPEGGPQPQHF.

V is TRBV5-5 and J is TRBJ1-2; D is undetermined. There are 13 residues in the CDR3. In germline, CDR1 is SGHKS, CDR2 YYEKEE (reference sequence). Trimming took off 0 bases at V and 4 bases at J, with 7 bases between the two ends. CDR3 region: CASSLDGGYGYTF. CDR3 nucleotide sequence: TGTGCCAGCAGCTTGGATGGAGGCTATGGCTACACCTTC. The whole variable domain, remainder taken from reference TRBV5-5 and TRBJ1-2, is DAGVTQSPTHLIKTRGQQVTLRCSPISGHKSVSWYQQVLGQGPQFIFQYYEKEERGRGNFPDRFSARQFPNYSSELNVNALLLGDSALYLCASSLDGGYGYTFGSGTRLTVV.

This clonotype has a count of ten or more. This chain connects TRBV12-3 or TRBV12-4 to TRBJ2-1, with TRBD2 as a possible D gene (5 bases). The V end lost 5 bases, the J end lost 4 bases, and 15 bases lay between the germline ends. CDR3 size: 15 residues. The DNA of the CDR3 is TGTGCCAGCAGTCGATCCGGGATCGATTACAATGAGCAGTTCTTC. Translation gives CASSRSGIDYNEQFF.

This clonotype was observed at least ten times. This chain uses TRBV7-9 with TRBJ1-5; D is possibly TRBD1 (5 bases). Per the germline V gene, CDR1 is SEHNR and CDR2 is FQNEAQ (reference sequence). V was pared by 2 bases and J by 2 bases, with 10 bases between. The CDR3 is 15 residues long. CDR3 in amino acids: CASSLSWDGNQPQHF. DNA for the CDR3: TGTGCCAGCAGCTTAAGCTGGGACGGCAATCAGCCCCAGCATTTT.

This clonotype occurred many times. The missing conserved phenylalanine or tryptophan at the end of this CDR3 makes a read error likely. The chain has TRBV7-9 and TRBJ1-1; D might be TRBD1 (5 bases). Trimming stripped 3 bases from V and 0 bases from J, with 8 bases between. There are 14 residues in the CDR3. The V gene's germline CDR1 is SEHNR and CDR2 FQNEAQ (reference sequence). The DNA of the CDR3 is TGTGCCAGCAGCTTGGGGGGGATGAACACTGAAGCTTTCCTT. The encoded protein is CASSLGGMNTEAFL.

This clonotype was detected ten times or more. This chain joins TRBV11-2 and TRBJ2-6, with TRBD2 identical over 7 bases. After removal of 5 bases from V and 1 base from J, the junction contained 14 bases not matched to a gene. Germline V gene sequence: CDR1 SGHAT, CDR2 FQNNGV. The CDR3 extends over 19 amino acids. Here the CDR3 DNA reads TGTGCCAGCAGCCATATGGGAGGGGACCGCCGATCTGGGGCCAACGTCCTGACTTTC. This translates into CASSHMGGDRRSGANVLTF. The variable domain in full, with the rest retrieved from reference TRBV11-2 and TRBJ2-6, is EAGVAQSPRYKIIEKRQSVAFWCNPISGHATLYWYQQILGQGPKLLIQFQNNGVVDDSQLPKDRFSAERLKGVDSTLKIQPAKLEDSAVYLCASSHMGGDRRSGANVLTFGAGSRLTVL.

By share of the sample, this clonotype is medium-sized. The chain is built from TRBV4-3 and TRBJ2-1, with a weak D call TRBD2 (6 bases). There are 16 residues in the CDR3. Trimming stripped 0 bases from V and 3 bases from J, with 12 bases between. From germline, CDR1 is LGHNA and CDR2 YSLEER. The CDR3, as DNA: TGCGCCAGCAGCCAAGAGGGGGGTGGAAACTACAATGAGCAGTTCTTC. Amino acid sequence: CASSQEGGGNYNEQFF.